This is a list of T cell receptor beta chains from one sample in a study of tumor-infiltrating lymphocytes in primary liver carcinoma. TCRdb processed the multiplex PCR reads anew with MiXCR; each CDR3 protein has one entry. The sample lists 250,000 to 350,000 distinct CDR3 sequences, roughly 60% occurring once. The sample consisted of peripheral blood. The receptor source for this set is a woman in her 30s with primary liver carcinoma and hepatitis B virus infection. CDR3s include the opening cysteine and the closing phenylalanine or tryptophan. The order of the fields is J gene, D gene, clone size, V gene, CDR3 DNA, CDR3 protein. D genes are given only for firm matches. The size field is filled for only some rows; it gives once, few, many or a size class.

>TRBJ2-1|-|-|TRBV12-3/TRBV12-4
TGTGCCAGTAGATTAGCGGAGAATGAGCAGTTCTTC
CASRLAENEQFF
>TRBJ2-3|-|once|TRBV11-2
TGTGCCTCCTCCGGGCATGGTGCAGATACACATTATTTT
CASSGHGADTHYF
>TRBJ2-6|-|-|TRBV12-3/TRBV12-4
TGTGTCAGCACCCACTTCCAATCTGGGGCCAACGTCCTGACTTTC
CVSTHFQSGANVLTF
>TRBJ2-3|TRBD2|few|TRBV6-2/TRBV6-3
TGTGCCAGCAGTTATCCACTAGCGGGAGGCACAGATACGCAGTATTTT
CASSYPLAGGTDTQYF
>TRBJ2-3|TRBD2|once|TRBV6-2/TRBV6-3
TGTGCCTGCAGCGATAGGACCGGCCGGGCGGGAGATTACACAGATACGCAGTATTTT
CACSDRTGRAGDYTDTQYF
>TRBJ1-1|-|-|TRBV29-1
TGCAACGTTGATCCCATGAACACTGAAGGTTTCTTT
CNVDPMNTEGFF
>TRBJ2-2|-|-|TRBV4-1
TGCACCAGCAGCCACAGGGCCCTGAACACCGGGGAGCTGTTTTTT
CTSSHRALNTGELFF
>TRBJ2-5|TRBD2|-|TRBV7-9
TGTGCCAGCAGCGACAGACTAGCGGGCCATGAGACCCAGTACTTC
CASSDRLAGHETQYF
>TRBJ1-1|TRBD1|-|TRBV29-1
TGCAGCGCCCTGGGACAGATGAACACCGAAGCTTCCTTT
CSALGQMNTEASF
>TRBJ2-3|TRBD2|few|TRBV12-5
TGTGCTAGTGGTGGGGGACTAGCGCAGTATTTT
CASGGGLAQYF
>TRBJ2-5|-|few|TRBV7-8
TGTGCCAGCAGCTTAGGTCTATCAAAGGGGAGAGGGTTCGGCGAGACCCAGTACTTC
CASSLGLSKGRGFGETQYF
>TRBJ1-1|-|few|TRBV7-8
TGTGCCAGCAGCTTAGGCAGGGATGAAGCTTTCTTT
CASSLGRDEAFF
>TRBJ1-2|TRBD1|-|TRBV6-5
TGTGCCAGCAGTTCGCCCGGACAGGGCCTCTATGGCTACACCTTC
CASSSPGQGLYGYTF
>TRBJ2-1|TRBD2|-|TRBV11-2
TGTGCCAGCAGCTTTTTAGCGGGAGGGCGAGATGGGCAGGTCTTC
CASSFLAGGRDGQVF
>TRBJ2-3|TRBD1|few|TRBV5-4
TGTGCCAGCAGCTTGGGGGGACAGGGAAGCACAGATACGCAGTATTTT
CASSLGGQGSTDTQYF
>TRBJ2-1|TRBD1|-|TRBV5-6
TGTGCCAGCAGCTTCCTCGAGACAGGGGGCGATGAGCAATTCTTC
CASSFLETGGDEQFF
>TRBJ2-1|TRBD2|-|TRBV7-9
TGTGCCAGCAGCTTAGAGGGGACTACCTTCTTC
CASSLEGTTFF
>TRBJ2-7|TRBD2|-|TRBV7-9
TGTGCCAGCAGCTTATTGGGGGAGGGGAACTACGAGCAGTACTTC
CASSLLGEGNYEQYF
>TRBJ2-5|-|-|TRBV7-9
TGTGCCAGCGGACGAAGAGTTCAAGAGACCCAGTACTTC
CASGRRVQETQYF
>TRBJ2-5|TRBD1|-|TRBV11-2
TGTGTTAGCAGCCAGGGGGCGGGAGAGACCCAGTACTTC
CVSSQGAGETQYF
>TRBJ2-1|-|-|TRBV7-9
TGTGCCAGCATCCCACAGAGTAAATCAGGCTATGAGCAGTTCTTC
CASIPQSKSGYEQFF
>TRBJ2-7|-|-|TRBV11-2
TGTGCCAGCACCCTTGGGAGCGCGGCTTTTTACAAGCAGTCCTTC
CASTLGSAAFYKQSF
>TRBJ2-1|-|many|TRBV4-3
TGCGCCAGCAGCCAGAGCTACGGGCCTAGCCCCAATGAGCAGTTCTTC
CASSQSYGPSPNEQFF
>TRBJ2-3|-|-|TRBV5-4
TGTGTCAGCAGCTTGGCTGAGACAGATACGCAGTATTTT
CVSSLAETDTQYF
>TRBJ1-3|-|many|TRBV12-3/TRBV12-4
TGTGCCAGCAGTCTTACCCGACAGGCCTTTGGAAACACCATATATTTT
CASSLTRQAFGNTIYF
>TRBJ2-1|-|-|TRBV12-3/TRBV12-4
TGTGCCAGCAGTTTTGGTGTAAATGAGCAGTTCTTC
CASSFGVNEQFF
>TRBJ1-5|TRBD1|once|TRBV12-3/TRBV12-4
TGTGCCAGCAGACCATGCCAGGGGGCGAATCAGCCCCAGCATTTT
CASRPCQGANQPQHF
>TRBJ2-5|-|-|TRBV2
TGTGCCAGCGAGGGCGAGGGTCGAGGGACCCAGTACTTC
CASEGEGRGTQYF
>TRBJ2-1|-|-|TRBV4-1
TGCGCCAGCAGCCAAGAAGAGAATGAGCAGTTCTTC
CASSQEENEQFF
>TRBJ2-7|TRBD1|-|TRBV11-2
TGTACTAGCAGCATAGGGACAGGGACCTACGAGCAGTACTTC
CTSSIGTGTYEQYF
>TRBJ2-1|-|once|TRBV11-2
TGTACCAGCAACTTAGGGAACAAGCAGTTCTTC
CTSNLGNKQFF
>TRBJ2-1|-|-|TRBV4-1
TGCGCCAGCAGCCAAGATGTCTGGACAGTAGAGCAGATCTTC
CASSQDVWTVEQIF
>TRBJ1-2|-|few|TRBV28
TGTGTCAGCAGTACAGGAAATCCCCGCTACACCTTC
CVSSTGNPRYTF
>TRBJ2-7|TRBD1|-|TRBV12-3/TRBV12-4
TGTGCCAGCAGTGAGGGACAGCACTACGAGCAGTACTTC
CASSEGQHYEQYF
>TRBJ2-1|-|many|TRBV11-2
TGTGCCAGCAGCCAACTGGGATACAATGAGCAGTTCTTC
CASSQLGYNEQFF
>TRBJ1-6|-|-|TRBV7-9
TGTGCCAGCAGCGGGGGGAATTCACCCCTCCACTTT
CASSGGNSPLHF
>TRBJ2-1|TRBD2|-|TRBV11-2
TGTGCCAGCAACGATCCGGGACTAGCCTACAATGCGCAGTTCTTC
CASNDPGLAYNAQFF
>TRBJ2-3|-|few|TRBV30
TGTGCCTGGACCTCGGGGGCGCTTGGAGATACGCAGTATTTT
CAWTSGALGDTQYF
>TRBJ1-2|-|many|TRBV29-1
TGCAGCGCTGGACACGGGGTTGAGGGCTACACCTTC
CSAGHGVEGYTF
>TRBJ2-7|-|once|TRBV7-9
TGTGCCAGCAGCCATGACTCAACCTACGAGCAGTACTTC
CASSHDSTYEQYF
>TRBJ2-1|-|-|TRBV12-5
TGTGCTAGTGGCACCCCCCCCCGGCAGTTCTTC
CASGTPPRQFF
>TRBJ2-7|TRBD1|-|TRBV7-9
TGTGCCAGCAGCTCGACAGGGGGCGAAAACGAGCAGTACTTC
CASSSTGGENEQYF
>TRBJ2-1|-|-|TRBV4-1
TGCGCCAGCAACCAAGATCCAGGGGCGCCCGTAGGCAATGAGCAGTTCTTC
CASNQDPGAPVGNEQFF
>TRBJ2-7|TRBD1|many|TRBV5-4
TGTGCCAGCAGCCCGACCGGGACAGTGAACTACGAGCAGTACTTC
CASSPTGTVNYEQYF
>TRBJ1-6|-|-|TRBV11-3
TGTGCGAGCAGCTTAGGAGGCTTGGGGAATTCACCCCTCCACTTT
CASSLGGLGNSPLHF
>TRBJ2-1|TRBD2|-|TRBV10-2
TGCGCCAGCACCAAAGGACTAGCGGGAGGTCCCAATGAGCAGTTCTTC
CASTKGLAGGPNEQFF
>TRBJ2-1|-|-|TRBV6-2/TRBV6-3
TGTGCCTGCGAACGAGGGCGGGCCGGTATCAATGAGCAGTTCTTC
CACERGRAGINEQFF
>TRBJ1-5|TRBD1|few|TRBV5-5
TGTGCCAGCAGCTACAGGGGGAAACAGCCCCAGCATTTT
CASSYRGKQPQHF